Reported below is one T cell receptor (beta chain). This entry is derived from a study of blood T cell repertoires in COVID-19. Study-wide background: Donors in the United States, Italy and Spain gave samples during acute or convalescent COVID-19. Sources were T cells, B-cell-depleted T cells, or PBMCs; the material itself was cDNA or gDNA.

V was clipped by 5 bases and J by 5 bases; unmatched bases: 8. The germline V gene has CDR1 SGHVS and CDR2 FQNEAQ. The CDR3 has 17 amino acids. Authors' processing steps: Amplification of reference gene primers provided the estimated nucleated cell counts. TCRdb's copy holds only in-frame clones and misses some; the assay was immunoSEQ multiplex PCR. From that table come the V and J calls and clone size; the DNA was used to work out D and trimming. The table records about 34,000 clones, more than 70% of them present only once. The sequencing sample was made of peripheral blood. The chain carries TRBV7-8 and TRBJ2-5; 16 bases line up with TRBD2. This TCR was recovered from a human donor in a cohort sampled during active COVID-19. CDR3 sequence: CASSPGTSGRARETQYF. The CDR3 nucleotides read TGTGCCAGCAGCCCTGGGACTAGCGGGAGGGCAAGGGAGACCCAGTACTTC.